This T cell receptor beta chain was sequenced during a study of cytomegalovirus exposure and HLA in healthy donors (dated by TCRdb to about 2017). Regarding the complete study: In an earlier analysis of several hundred of the donors, under 300 Gb of sequence data and 117 million unique TCR beta sequences from roughly 190 million T cells were reported. About 280 gigabases of sequencing data and tens of millions of unique TCR sequences made up an early release that covered under 750 HLA-typed donors. Of the approximately 400 genotyped donors, about 80% fell in the genetic ancestry cluster associated with self-reported Caucasian donors. The aim of the study was to test whether cataloging public T cell receptors could identify signatures of past pathogen exposure. Using immunosequencing, the study profiled T cell repertoires from around 680 subjects and related those repertoires to cytomegalovirus serostatus. A separate validation cohort of roughly 130 different subjects was used in addition to the 666-subject first cohort. The study combined high-throughput TCR immunosequencing, statistical association of individual TCRs with disease status, and machine learning to predict cytomegalovirus infection status. To study patterns of TCR occurrence, a later analysis re-analyzed previously published TCR beta repertoires from hundreds of donors and added high-resolution HLA genotyping. In the later analysis, no new phenotypic data were used to find candidate immune exposures; instead, reliance was placed on TCR beta sequences and their occurrence across donors. In an earlier analysis of more than 550 of the donors, high-throughput TCR beta sequencing was used to judge whether each TCR beta V gene segment behaved as functional or pseudogenic. Donor age, sex, ethnicity and CMV serostatus were collected together with the repertoire data. In a later genetic analysis, genome-wide SNP genotypes for about 60% of the 666 donors were used, and that subset was treated as a discovery cohort. All discovery cohort repertoires had been generated using a single sequencing platform. HLA typing covered class I and class II loci at four-digit resolution. Typing coverage differed by locus: A, B, C, DRB1 and DQB1 were typed in roughly 620-640 donors, DQA1 in approximately 520, DPA1 in 600 to 610, and DPB1 in 472. Four to six DR-DQ haplotypes were handled as single units for association and clustering, since linkage in the cohort was strong. Among 300 to 500 genotyped donors of the cohort, an average of roughly 230,000 unique TCR beta nucleotide sequences was sequenced per donor, of which about 20% were non-productive. Here is what the overall study found, with its caveats: A later analysis found that HLA-associated TCR beta chains were more clonally expanded and had lower generation probabilities than equally common non-associated chains. While some public TCRs were present in many individuals, most TCR sequences turned up only very rarely across donors. The 87-base-pair reads could not distinguish some IMGT-functional V segments, including TRBV6-2 and TRBV6-3, so those segments were excluded. Roughly uniform sequencing depth across donors was assumed in presence/absence analyses, although this assumption may not hold. A later genetic analysis reported fewer N-insertions in productive TCRs among donors in an Asian-associated ancestry cluster than the roughly 620-donor mean. According to the authors, the approach could potentially be generalized to other disease states and immunological phenotypes. In both the original and validation cohorts, the classifier was reported to diagnose cytomegalovirus status with high specificity and sensitivity. The study gave a list of roughly 150 TCR beta chains associated with cytomegalovirus. Several of the top co-occurrence clusters appeared to be linked to parvovirus B19, influenza, CMV and Epstein-Barr virus, according to a later analysis. The earlier analysis of approximately 560 of the donors excluded some 16 rarely observed V segments, including chromosome 9 orphons, because counts were too low. Immune exposure information for the cohort was limited to CMV serostatus. A few of the identified cytomegalovirus-associated TCR beta chains were confirmed in vitro to be specific for cytomegalovirus antigens. Only TCR beta chains were sequenced in this cohort, and the absence of alpha or paired-chain data limited detectable features. A further reported finding was that TCR beta sequences accurately predicted the HLA-A and HLA-B alleles for most subjects in the first cohort. Most CMV-associated TCR beta chains appeared to be HLA-restricted in a later analysis, and the HLA associations seemed to be driven largely by CMV exposure. Correlated functional status among segregating V segments might be attributable to linkage disequilibrium, but an unknown experimental factor could not be ruled out. Assigning TCR associations to individual alleles was difficult when HLA alleles, especially DR and DQ, strongly co-occurred. A later analysis found that TCR association rates varied across HLA loci, with DRB1 alleles showing the most associated TCRs and HLA-C alleles the fewest. In an earlier analysis of 587 of the donors, most TCR beta V segments appeared in productive rearrangements about 87% or about 30% of the time, broadly matching IMGT annotations. In a later genetic analysis, a missense DCLRE1C variant was associated with V-gene and J-gene trimming of TCR beta chains, and the association was replicated in an independent cohort. A cluster of highly shared sequence variants was judged likely to represent a technical artifact of the sequencing pipeline. Because HLA typing was unavailable for some donors at each locus, only the typed subset was used in association tests. Specific HLA alleles were associated with 15,000 to 20,000 TCR beta sequences at a false discovery rate of 0.05 in a later analysis.

Comment on this clone: It lacks a known antigen. One base away there is no much larger clone; base qualities are not given.

The cohort consisted of some 730 healthy bone marrow donors. At the time of sampling, all cohort members were nominally healthy, though unrecorded immune exposures were likely present. The donor tested CMV seropositive, placing the donor among the 289 seropositive members of the cohort. Each donor provided a peripheral blood sample, and peripheral blood mononuclear cells were used for TCR beta sequencing. Genomic DNA was extracted from the blood cell samples with the Qiagen DNeasy Blood Extraction Kit. The CDR3 goes from the cysteine to the phenylalanine over 14 residues. Only the CDR3 portion is preserved as DNA: 42 bases, with reading frame beginning at the first base. Via the germline V gene, CDR1 is SGHVS and CDR2 FQNEAQ. V ends up 3 bases short and J 4 bases short, with an unmatched junction base count of 5. Library preparation used the immunoSEQ multiplex PCR assay. The multiplex PCR relied on a mix of 60 forward primers for TCR Vbeta segments and 13 reverse primers for TCR Jbeta segments. The CDR3 region of rearranged TCR beta genes was amplified from genomic DNA by a multiplex PCR assay. On the Illumina HiSeq System, the amplified TCR beta libraries were sequenced as 87-base-pair reads. Per the authors' processing: In a later analysis, 77 million or so unique TCR beta chains were counted across the 666 repertoires, and roughly 11 million of these chains were shared by at least two donors. A nearest-neighbor algorithm error-corrected the raw reads and collapsed the reads into unique sequences, merging closely related sequences to remove PCR and sequencing errors. Alignment of CDR3 sequences to IMGT reference sequences was used to assign V, D and J gene segments. For a sequence to be retained, a match of at least six nucleotides was required to both a V gene segment and a J gene segment. A rearrangement counted as productive if the CDR3 had no stop codons and remained in frame with V and J, and every other rearrangement counted as non-productive. CDR3 was defined by IMGT convention, running from the second conserved V-encoded cysteine to the conserved J-encoded phenylalanine. Sequences without an unambiguous match to a single V gene segment were excluded from the earlier analysis of 587 of the donors. An earlier analysis of fewer than 650 of the donors classified V segments as functional when productive rearrangements were above 56.7% and as segregating when the standard deviation between donors was above 5%. To diagnose cytomegalovirus status from the catalog of TCR beta chain sequences, a statistical classification framework was built. In a later analysis, V and J genes were assigned by comparing TCR nucleotide sequences against IMGT/GENE-DB human TR gene sequences. In a later analysis, CDR3 sequences and most-parsimonious VDJ recombination scenarios were assigned using the TCRdist pipeline. In a later analysis, every TCR beta chain was defined by the combination of its CDR3 amino acid sequence and its V-gene family, and reads without a unique V-gene family were dropped. In a later analysis, 550 to 650 highly shared, low-generation-probability nucleotide sequences were removed to address suspected cross-contamination and a sequencing artifact. A later analysis calculated a clonal expansion index for each public chain from normalized within-repertoire ranks of inferred template counts. In a later analysis, generation probabilities were computed with a VDJ recombination model fitted to out-of-frame rearrangements, and the resulting probabilities were checked against IGoR. Hypergeometric tests were used in a later analysis to score TCR-TCR, TCR-HLA and TCR-CMV co-occurrence, with a repertoire-size bias correction applied to the TCR pairs. False discovery rates were estimated in a later analysis by permuting HLA or CMV assignments 20 times. In a later analysis, co-occurring TCRs were grouped using DBSCAN, with TCRdist sequence similarity added in when clustering inside HLA-allele-positive subsets. Co-occurrence clustering excluded repertoires with fewer than 30,000 or more than 120,000 public chains, plus five with anomalous nucleotide sharing. TCRdb carries this immuneACCESS record with in-frame sequences only. Its versions omit some clonotypes, under half of them owing to an unresolved V gene in the studies checked, with the rest unexplained. The V and J calls and the clone size are those of that table, but D and trimming were determined from the DNA. The sample has 150,000 to 200,000 clones on record, roughly 88% of them singletons. Under 6.5% of the sample belongs to the ten largest clones.

The TCR was taken from a man over 45 in good health and CMV-seropositive. The rearranged chain carries TRBV7-8 and TRBJ1-2, with 7 bases in between that match TRBD1. Sequences were obtained from PBMCs. The DNA sequence is given as TGTGCCAGCAGCTTGACAGGGAACGGCTATGGCTACACCTTC. Its translation is CASSLTGNGYGYTF.